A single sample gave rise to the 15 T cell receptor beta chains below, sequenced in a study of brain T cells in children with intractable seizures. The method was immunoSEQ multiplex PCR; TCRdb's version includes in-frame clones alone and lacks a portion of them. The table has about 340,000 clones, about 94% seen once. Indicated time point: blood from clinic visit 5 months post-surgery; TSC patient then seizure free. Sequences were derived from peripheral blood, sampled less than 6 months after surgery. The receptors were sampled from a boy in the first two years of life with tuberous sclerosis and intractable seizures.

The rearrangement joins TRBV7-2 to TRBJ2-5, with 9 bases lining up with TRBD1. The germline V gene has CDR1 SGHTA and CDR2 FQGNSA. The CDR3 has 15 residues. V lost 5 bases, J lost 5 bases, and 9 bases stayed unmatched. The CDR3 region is CASSAGQGLGETQYF. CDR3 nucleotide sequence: TGTGCCAGCAGCGCGGGACAGGGCCTAGGGGAGACCCAGTACTTC. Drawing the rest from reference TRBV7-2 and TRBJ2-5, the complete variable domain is GAGVSQSPSNKVTEKGKDVELRCDPISGHTALYWYRQSLGQGLEFLIYFQGNSAPDKSGLPSDRFSAERTGGSVSTLTIQRTQQEDSAVYLCASSAGQGLGETQYFGPGTRLLVL.

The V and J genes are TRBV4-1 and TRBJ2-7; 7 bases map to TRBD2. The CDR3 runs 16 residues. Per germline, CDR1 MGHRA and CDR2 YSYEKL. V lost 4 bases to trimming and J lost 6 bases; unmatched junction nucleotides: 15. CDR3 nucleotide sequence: TGCGCCAGCAGCCCCCCCGTGGCGGGAGAAGAGGGCGAGCAGTACTTC. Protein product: CASSPPVAGEEGEQYF.

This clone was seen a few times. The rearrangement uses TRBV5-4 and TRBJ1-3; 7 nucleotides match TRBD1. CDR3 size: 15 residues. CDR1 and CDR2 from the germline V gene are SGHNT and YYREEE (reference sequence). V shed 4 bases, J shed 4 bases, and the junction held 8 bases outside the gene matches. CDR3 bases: TGTGCCAGCAGCGCTGGGGGGACAGTGGGAAACACCATATATTTT. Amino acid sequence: CASSAGGTVGNTIYF.

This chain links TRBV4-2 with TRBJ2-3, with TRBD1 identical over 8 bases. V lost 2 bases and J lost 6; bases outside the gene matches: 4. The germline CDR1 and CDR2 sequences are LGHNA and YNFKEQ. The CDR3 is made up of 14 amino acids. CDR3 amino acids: CASSQQDREDTQYF. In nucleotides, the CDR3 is TGTGCCAGCAGCCAACAGGACAGGGAGGATACGCAGTATTTT.

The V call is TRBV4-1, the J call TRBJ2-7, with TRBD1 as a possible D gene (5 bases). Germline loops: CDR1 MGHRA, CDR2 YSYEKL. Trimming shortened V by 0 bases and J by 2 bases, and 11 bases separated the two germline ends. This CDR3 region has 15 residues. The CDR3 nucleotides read TGCGCCAGCAGCCAAGAATTGCGGACAACCTACGAGCAGTACTTC. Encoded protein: CASSQELRTTYEQYF.

CDR3 bases: TGTGCCAGCAGCCAACGGCAAAATCTAGAGCAGTACTTC. Amino acids: CASSQRQNLEQYF. This rearrangement joins TRBV7-8 to TRBJ2-7; D is unclear. Germline CDR1 reads SGHVS; CDR2 reads FQNEAQ. This CDR3 is 13 amino acids long. Trimming cost V 5 bases and J 7 bases, with 15 bases left between them. Variable domain in full (rest from reference TRBV7-8 and TRBJ2-7): GAGVSQSPRYKVAKRGQDVALRCDPISGHVSLFWYQQALGQGPEFLTYFQNEAQLDKSGLPSDRFFAERPEGSVSTLKIQRTQQEDSAVYLCASSQRQNLEQYFGPGTRLTVT.

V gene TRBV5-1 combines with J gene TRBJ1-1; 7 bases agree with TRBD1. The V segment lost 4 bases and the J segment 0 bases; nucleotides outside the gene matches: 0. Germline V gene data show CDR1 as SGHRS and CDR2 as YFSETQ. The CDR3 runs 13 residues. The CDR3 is CASSDRVNTEAFF. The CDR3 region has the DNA TGCGCCAGCAGCGACAGGGTGAACACTGAAGCTTTCTTT.

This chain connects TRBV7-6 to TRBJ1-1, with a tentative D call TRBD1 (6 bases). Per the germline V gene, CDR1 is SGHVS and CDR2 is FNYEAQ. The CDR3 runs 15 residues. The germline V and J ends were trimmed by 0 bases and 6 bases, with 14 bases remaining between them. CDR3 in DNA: TGTGCCAGCAGCTTAGCCTGGGGGGCCCGATCTGAAGCTTTCTTT. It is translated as CASSLAWGARSEAFF.

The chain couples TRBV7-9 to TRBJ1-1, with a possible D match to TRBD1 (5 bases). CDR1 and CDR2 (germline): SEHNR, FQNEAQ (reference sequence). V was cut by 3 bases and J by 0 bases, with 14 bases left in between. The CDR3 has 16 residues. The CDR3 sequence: CASSLLGAGMNTEAFF. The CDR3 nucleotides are TGTGCCAGCAGCTTGTTAGGGGCGGGCATGAACACTGAAGCTTTCTTT.

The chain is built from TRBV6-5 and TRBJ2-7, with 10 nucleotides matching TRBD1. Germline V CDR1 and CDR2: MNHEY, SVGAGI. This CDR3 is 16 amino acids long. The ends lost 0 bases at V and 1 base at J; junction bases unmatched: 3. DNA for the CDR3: TGTGCCAGCAGTTACTCCGGGACAGGGGCATCCTACGAGCAGTACTTC. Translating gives CASSYSGTGASYEQYF.

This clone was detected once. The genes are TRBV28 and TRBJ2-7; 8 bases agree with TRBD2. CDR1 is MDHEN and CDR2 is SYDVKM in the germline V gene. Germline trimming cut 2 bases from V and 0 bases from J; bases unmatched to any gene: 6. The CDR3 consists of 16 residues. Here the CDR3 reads CASSLVVSGSSYEQYF. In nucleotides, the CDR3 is TGTGCCAGCAGTTTAGTGGTCAGCGGGAGCTCCTACGAGCAGTACTTC.

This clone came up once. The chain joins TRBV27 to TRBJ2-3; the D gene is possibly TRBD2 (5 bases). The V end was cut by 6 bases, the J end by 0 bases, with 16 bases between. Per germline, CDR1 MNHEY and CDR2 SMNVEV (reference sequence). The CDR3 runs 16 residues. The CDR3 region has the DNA TGTGCCAGCAGAACTGAAACGAGGGTTAGCACAGATACGCAGTATTTT. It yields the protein CASRTETRVSTDTQYF.

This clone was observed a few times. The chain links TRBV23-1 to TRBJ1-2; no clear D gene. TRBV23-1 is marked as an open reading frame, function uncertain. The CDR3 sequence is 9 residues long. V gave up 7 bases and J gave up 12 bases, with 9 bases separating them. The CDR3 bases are TGCGCCAGCACGAGGATGAACACCTTC. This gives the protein CASTRMNTF.

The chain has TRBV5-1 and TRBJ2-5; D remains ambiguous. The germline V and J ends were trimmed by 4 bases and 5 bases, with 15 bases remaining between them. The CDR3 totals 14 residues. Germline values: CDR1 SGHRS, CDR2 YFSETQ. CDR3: CASSPLAARETQYF. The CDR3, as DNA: TGCGCCAGCAGCCCCCTGGCGGCAAGGGAGACCCAGTACTTC. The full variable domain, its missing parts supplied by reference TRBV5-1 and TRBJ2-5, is KAGVTQTPRYLIKTRGQQVTLSCSPISGHRSVSWYQQTPGQGLQFLFEYFSETQRNKGNFPGRFSGRQFSNSRSEMNVSTLELGDSALYLCASSPLAARETQYFGPGTRLLVL.

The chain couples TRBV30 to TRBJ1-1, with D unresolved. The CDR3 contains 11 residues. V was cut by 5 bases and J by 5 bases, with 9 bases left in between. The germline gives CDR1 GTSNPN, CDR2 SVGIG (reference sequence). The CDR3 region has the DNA TGTGCCTGGGGTCGGGGTACTGAAGCTTTCTTT. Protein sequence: CAWGRGTEAFF. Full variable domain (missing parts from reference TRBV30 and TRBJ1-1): SQTIHQWPATLVQPVGSPLSLECTVEGTSNPNLYWYRQAAGRGLQLLFYSVGIGQISSEVPQNLSASRPQDRQFILSSKKLLLSDSGFYLCAWGRGTEAFFGQGTRLTVV.